Below, 23 T cell receptor beta chains from the same sample are listed, as sequenced in a study of cytomegalovirus exposure and HLA in healthy donors. Researchers ran the PCR with 60 Vbeta and 13 Jbeta primers. Only in-frame clones appear in the TCRdb table, and some are missing; sequencing was by immunoSEQ multiplex PCR. Of approximately 180,000 clones in the sample, roughly three quarters were seen once. Sequencing was carried out using PBMCs. Source of these receptors: a woman between 50 and 59 years old in good health and CMV-seronegative.

The chain joins TRBV28 to TRBJ2-1; 8 nucleotides line up with TRBD2. CDR3 length: 15 residues. V lost 4 bases, J lost 2 bases, and 4 bases stayed unmatched. Germline V gene sequence: CDR1 MDHEN, CDR2 SYDVKM. This CDR3 is CASSSSGRTYNEQFF. The CDR3 coding sequence is TGTGCCAGCAGTTCAAGCGGGAGAACCTACAATGAGCAGTTCTTC.

This clone was seen only a few times. The gene calls are TRBV27 and TRBJ1-1; D not certain. V lost 1 base and J 3 bases, leaving 6 bases between the germline ends. The CDR3 runs 13 residues. Per the germline V gene, CDR1 is MNHEY and CDR2 is SMNVEV (reference sequence). The CDR3, as DNA: TGTGCCAGCAGTTTATATTTCGACACTGAAGCTTTCTTT. This encodes CASSLYFDTEAFF.

The CDR3 DNA is TGTGCCAGCAGTTCGGGACAGAGGGGAAACACCATATATTTT. Encoded protein: CASSSGQRGNTIYF. V usage is TRBV27 and J usage is TRBJ1-3; 7 bases map to TRBD1. The CDR3 sequence is 14 residues long. After removal of 4 bases from V and 4 bases from J, the junction contained 4 bases not matched to a gene. Germline V gene data show CDR1 as MNHEY and CDR2 as SMNVEV (reference sequence).

The chain is built from TRBV6-6 and TRBJ2-1, with TRBD1 identical over 7 bases. The junction had 7 bases not matched to a gene; V was cut back by 8 bases and J by 3 bases. The germline CDR1 and CDR2 sequences are MNHNY and SVGAGI (reference sequence). This CDR3 spans 14 amino acids. The chain's CDR3 is CASADREIYNEQFF. The CDR3 coding sequence is TGTGCCAGCGCAGACAGGGAGATCTACAATGAGCAGTTCTTC.

The chain recombines TRBV7-3 with TRBJ1-2; D gene uncertain. The V end was cut by 6 bases, the J end by 8 bases, with 22 bases between. The CDR3 contains 15 residues. Germline V gives CDR1 SGHTA, CDR2 FQGTGA. The CDR3 region is CASSRSPGPTRGYTF. In DNA, the CDR3 is TGTGCCAGCAGTCGCTCCCCGGGTCCCACGCGGGGCTACACCTTC.

This chain joins TRBV5-1 and TRBJ1-5, with D possibly TRBD1 on 6 matching bases. This CDR3 contains 15 residues. V was pared by 4 bases and J by 4 bases, with 15 bases between. Germline CDR1 is SGHRS and CDR2 is YFSETQ. The CDR3 DNA follows: TGCGCCAGCAGCCCAACAACAGGGTTAAATCAGCCCCAGCATTTT. This codes for CASSPTTGLNQPQHF.

The V call is TRBV7-2, the J call TRBJ1-2, with D uncertain. The CDR3 consists of 16 residues. Germline V gene sequence: CDR1 SGHTA, CDR2 FQGNSA. Trimming cost V 5 bases and J 8 bases, with 24 bases left between them. CDR3 nucleotide sequence: TGTGCCAGCAGCCAATCTTTCGACGAGGGAACGCGAGGCTACACCTTC. Protein sequence: CASSQSFDEGTRGYTF.

The chain couples TRBV19 to TRBJ1-1; no definite D call. Trimming shortened V by 6 bases and J by 0 bases, and 8 bases separated the two germline ends. CDR3 length equals 13 residues. Germline V lookup: CDR1 LNHDA, CDR2 SQIVND (reference sequence). The CDR3 bases are TGTGCCAGTAGGGCAGTCATGAACACTGAAGCTTTCTTT. This encodes CASRAVMNTEAFF.

This clone came up a few times. This chain joins TRBV4-3 and TRBJ1-3; D not certain. The CDR3 is 16 residues long. V dropped 0 bases and J dropped 0 bases, with 9 bases sitting between them. From germline, CDR1 is LGHNA and CDR2 YSLEER. The CDR3 reads CASSQDLYGSGNTIYF. Here the CDR3 DNA reads TGCGCCAGCAGCCAAGATCTGTACGGCTCTGGAAACACCATATATTTT.

In its sample, this clone was seen once. The chain links TRBV6-1 to TRBJ2-1, with D possibly TRBD1 on 5 matching bases. The CDR3 runs to 15 residues. The V gene lost 5 bases and the J gene lost 4 bases, with 15 bases spanning the gap. Germline assignment: CDR1 MNHNS and CDR2 SASEGT. In DNA form, the CDR3 reads TGTGCCAGCAGTCGAGAAGGGGCACCGTACAATGAGCAGTTCTTC. This codes for CASSREGAPYNEQFF.

J is TRBJ1-3 and V is TRBV4-2; D is unresolved. The germline V gene encodes CDR1 LGHNA and CDR2 YNFKEQ. V was shortened by 0 bases and J by 3 bases, with 12 bases between the two germline ends. This CDR3 region has 16 residues. CDR3 DNA: TGTGCCAGCAGCCAAGATGTTACGGCAGGTGGAAACACCATATATTTT. As protein: CASSQDVTAGGNTIYF.

The V gene is TRBV5-1, the J gene TRBJ2-2; D is possibly TRBD2 (5 bases). V was trimmed by 3 bases and J by 1 base, leaving 10 bases between them. The germline V gene has CDR1 SGHRS and CDR2 YFSETQ. The CDR3 is 15 amino acids. In DNA, the CDR3 is TGCGCCAGCAGCTCGCCTAGCCTGAACACCGGGGAGCTGTTTTTT. The encoded protein is CASSSPSLNTGELFF.

The chain employs TRBV7-9 and TRBJ1-6; 9 nucleotides align to TRBD1. The CDR3 sequence is 15 residues long. V was clipped by 2 bases and J by 7 bases; unmatched bases: 3. Germline CDR1 is SEHNR and CDR2 is FQNEAQ (reference sequence). The CDR3 DNA is TGTGCCAGCAGCTTACGTGGGACAGGGAATTCACCCCTCCACTTT. This gives the protein CASSLRGTGNSPLHF.

This clone showed up just once. The J gene is TRBJ2-7, the V gene TRBV5-4; 8 bases agree with TRBD2. Trimming at V came to 3 bases and at J to 2 bases, leaving 7 bases not matched to a gene. Germline-derived CDR1 and CDR2 are SGHNT and YYREEE (reference sequence). The CDR3 contains 15 residues. For the CDR3, the DNA is TGTGCCAGCAGCTCTAAGAGCGGGAGACCCTACGAGCAGTACTTC. Residues: CASSSKSGRPYEQYF.

The chain combines TRBV5-1 with TRBJ2-2, with 14 positions matching TRBD2. CDR3 size: 16 residues. Germline V gene data show CDR1 as SGHRS and CDR2 as YFSETQ. The ends lost 9 bases at V and 2 bases at J; junction bases unmatched: 6. The CDR3: CAIRGTSGGNTGELFF. Written as DNA, the CDR3 is TGCGCCATCCGCGGGACTAGCGGGGGCAACACCGGGGAGCTGTTTTTT.

The gene calls are TRBV28 and TRBJ2-7; 8 bases are a match to TRBD2. The germline V gene has CDR1 MDHEN and CDR2 SYDVKM. V was pared by 3 bases and J by 2 bases, with 3 bases of the junction left unmatched. The CDR3 sequence is 14 residues long. CDR3: CASSLSGGPYEQYF. CDR3 nucleotide sequence: TGTGCCAGCAGTTTGTCGGGAGGGCCCTACGAGCAGTACTTC.

The V gene is TRBV27, the J gene TRBJ2-7; a weak D match, TRBD1 (6 bases). The CDR3 is 15 residues long. The germline V gene has CDR1 MNHEY and CDR2 SMNVEV (reference sequence). V was pared by 3 bases and J by 2 bases, with 14 bases between. The CDR3 coding sequence is TGTGCCAGCAGTTTCGTCCCAGGGGCCGCCTACGAGCAGTACTTC. This codes for CASSFVPGAAYEQYF.

The chain links TRBV16 to TRBJ2-1; TRBD1 is a possible D gene (5 bases). Germline V gene sequence: CDR1 KGHSY, CDR2 FQNENV. Trimming cost V 4 bases and J 2 bases, with 6 bases left between them. The CDR3 has 13 residues. For the CDR3, the DNA is TGTGCCAGCAGCCGACAGACCTACAATGAGCAGTTCTTC. It is translated as CASSRQTYNEQFF.

The rearrangement joins TRBV29-1 to TRBJ1-5; 8 bases agree with TRBD1. V was pared by 4 bases and J by 0 bases, with 20 bases of the junction left unmatched. CDR1 and CDR2 (germline): SQVTM, ANQGSEA. The CDR3 is 20 residues long. The CDR3 DNA reads TGCAGCGTTGTTTGGCAGGGGGCGCGTGGGTACGGCTATAGCAATCAGCCCCAGCATTTT. This translates into CSVVWQGARGYGYSNQPQHF.

The chain has TRBV4-2 and TRBJ1-2; D uncertain. Germline V gene sequence: CDR1 LGHNA, CDR2 YNFKEQ. The CDR3 sequence is 12 residues long. The V and J ends lost 1 base and 8 bases respectively, with 8 bases between them. CDR3 DNA: TGTGCCAGCAGCCAAGGAGAGAACGGCTACACCTTC. It translates to CASSQGENGYTF.

The chain has TRBV28 and TRBJ1-2; perhaps TRBD1 as D (6 bases). The ends were cut back, 6 bases at V and 3 bases at J, with 17 bases in the middle. Germline-derived CDR1 and CDR2 are MDHEN and SYDVKM. The CDR3 runs to 15 residues. This chain's CDR3 is CASSPRGQGHYGYTF. The CDR3 region has the DNA TGTGCCAGCAGCCCTCGGGGCCAGGGGCACTATGGCTACACCTTC.

The rearrangement uses TRBV7-2 and TRBJ2-1; D may be TRBD1 (6 bases). The V and J ends lost 4 bases and 10 bases respectively, with 11 bases between them. This CDR3 is 12 amino acids long. Germline CDR1 SGHTA, CDR2 FQGNSA. The CDR3, as DNA: TGTGCCAGCAGCTCCTACAGGGACGAGCAGTTCTTC. The encoded protein is CASSSYRDEQFF.

This clone appeared a few times. The gene calls are TRBV29-1 and TRBJ1-1; 8 bases are a match to TRBD1. Trimming at V came to 4 bases and at J to 3 bases, leaving 7 bases not matched to a gene. Germline V CDR1 and CDR2: SQVTM, ANQGSEA. The CDR3 consists of 14 residues. In nucleotides, the CDR3 is TGCAGCGTTGTTACAGGGGGAGGCGACACTGAAGCTTTCTTT. Translated: CSVVTGGGDTEAFF.